This T cell receptor beta chain was recovered during a study of blood T cell repertoires in COVID-19. Overall study context: COVID-19 samples, acute and convalescent, were from the United States, Italy and Spain. T cells, B-cell-depleted T cells, or PBMCs provided the cDNA or gDNA that served as material.

V lost 0 bases to trimming and J lost 8 bases, with 14 bases between them. This CDR3 has 16 residues. Germline values: CDR1 SNHLY, CDR2 FYNNEI. Generated by immunoSEQ multiplex PCR, the TCRdb table keeps only in-frame clones and is missing some. The table shows about 160,000 clones, with roughly 84% occurring only once. Sequenced sample: peripheral blood. The chain links TRBV2 to TRBJ1-6, with TRBD1 as a possible D gene (5 bases). The receptor comes from a middle-aged man with acute or convalescent COVID-19. The CDR3 reads CASSEAPSGNHSPLHF. The CDR3 DNA reads as TGTGCCAGCAGTGAAGCGCCTTCAGGGAACCATTCACCCCTCCACTTT.